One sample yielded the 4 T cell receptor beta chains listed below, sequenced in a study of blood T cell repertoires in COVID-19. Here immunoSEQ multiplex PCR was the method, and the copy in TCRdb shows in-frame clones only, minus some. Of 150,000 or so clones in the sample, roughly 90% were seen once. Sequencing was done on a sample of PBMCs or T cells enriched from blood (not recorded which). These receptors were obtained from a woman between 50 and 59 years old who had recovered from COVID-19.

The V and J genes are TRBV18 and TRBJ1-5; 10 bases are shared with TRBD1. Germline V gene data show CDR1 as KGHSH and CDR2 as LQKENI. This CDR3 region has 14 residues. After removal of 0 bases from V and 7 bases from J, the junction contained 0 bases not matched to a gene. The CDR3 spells CASSPPTGGQPQHF. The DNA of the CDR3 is TGTGCCAGCTCACCACCGACAGGGGGCCAGCCCCAGCATTTT.

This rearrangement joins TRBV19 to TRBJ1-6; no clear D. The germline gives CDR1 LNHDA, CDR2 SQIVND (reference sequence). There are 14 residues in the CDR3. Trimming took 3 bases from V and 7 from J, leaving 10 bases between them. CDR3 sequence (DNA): TGTGCCAGTAGTATGGTAGTCACGAATTCACCCCTCCACTTT. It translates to CASSMVVTNSPLHF.

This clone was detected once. CDR3 loop: CASSLARNYGYTF. CDR3 nucleotides: TGCGCCAGCAGCTTGGCCAGAAACTATGGCTACACCTTC. The genes are TRBV5-1 and TRBJ1-2; D uncertain. V gave up 0 bases and J gave up 2 bases, with 5 bases separating them. CDR3 length equals 13 residues. CDR1 SGHRS and CDR2 YFSETQ come from the germline V gene.

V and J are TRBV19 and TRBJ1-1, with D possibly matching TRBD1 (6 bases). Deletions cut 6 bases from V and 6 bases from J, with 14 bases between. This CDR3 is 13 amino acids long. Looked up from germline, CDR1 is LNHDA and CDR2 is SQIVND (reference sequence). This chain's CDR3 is CASSRQARAEAFF. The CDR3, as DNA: TGTGCCAGTAGCAGACAGGCTCGGGCTGAAGCTTTCTTT. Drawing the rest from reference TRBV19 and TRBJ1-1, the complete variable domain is DGGITQSPKYLFRKEGQNVTLSCEQNLNHDAMYWYRQDPGQGLRLIYYSQIVNDFQKGDIAEGYSVSREKKESFPLTVTSAQKNPTAFYLCASSRQARAEAFFGQGTRLTVV.